The 10 T cell receptor beta chains given below trace back to one sample, sequenced in a study of cytomegalovirus exposure and HLA in healthy donors. With 60 Vbeta and 13 Jbeta primers, the PCR was carried out. Using immunoSEQ multiplex PCR, the repertoire was profiled, and TCRdb retains in-frame clones only, with some absent. Of 150,000 to 200,000 clones listed, 82% were seen once; the top ten hold 1.5%. The sample consisted of PBMCs. Every receptor here comes from a girl aged 5-17 years in good health and CMV-seropositive.

V usage is TRBV28 and J usage is TRBJ1-4; TRBD1 aligns across 9 bases. This CDR3 is 16 amino acids long. Trimming removed 5 bases from V and 7 bases from J; junction bases left unmatched: 11. CDR1 and CDR2 from the germline V gene are MDHEN and SYDVKM. The CDR3 loop reads CASSTSSGTGFEKLFF. In DNA form, the CDR3 reads TGTGCCAGCAGTACTTCCTCCGGGACAGGGTTTGAAAAACTGTTTTTT.

A few counts support this clone. The chain links TRBV4-3 to TRBJ1-3; 9 bases agree with TRBD1. The CDR3 loop spans 15 amino acids. Trimming removed 0 bases from V and 8 bases from J; junction bases left unmatched: 5. Germline V gene sequence: CDR1 LGHNA, CDR2 YSLEER. The CDR3 is CASSQEGQGGDTIYF. The CDR3 region has the DNA TGCGCCAGCAGCCAAGAGGGACAGGGTGGGGACACCATATATTTT.

This clone appeared a few times. The chain is built from TRBV27 and TRBJ2-7; D remains unclear. CDR1 is MNHEY and CDR2 is SMNVEV in the germline V gene (reference sequence). The CDR3 length is 15 residues. Deletions cut 2 bases from V and 4 bases from J, with 15 bases between. CDR3 bases: TGTGCCAGCAGTTTAAGCCCCTTTGAGGTATACGAGCAGTACTTC. This translates into CASSLSPFEVYEQYF.

The CDR3 reads CASSAPGQGYVSYEQYF. CDR3 DNA: TGTGCCAGCAGCGCTCCAGGACAGGGGTATGTTAGTTACGAGCAGTACTTC. The chain is built from TRBV7-9 and TRBJ2-7, with 9 bases that match TRBD1. Germline values: CDR1 SEHNR, CDR2 FQNEAQ (reference sequence). The CDR3 covers 17 residues. J gave up 4 bases and V 5 bases, and 15 bases lay outside the gene matches.

This sequence joins TRBV19 and TRBJ1-5, with no clear D. The CDR3 loop spans 12 amino acids. The germline V and J ends were trimmed by 7 bases and 4 bases, with 8 bases remaining between them. Germline assignment: CDR1 LNHDA and CDR2 SQIVND (reference sequence). The CDR3: CASNPGNQPQHF. The CDR3 region has the DNA TGTGCCAGTAATCCCGGGAATCAGCCCCAGCATTTT.

The chain employs TRBV11-3 and TRBJ2-1, with TRBD2 matching 7 bases. Trimming took 1 base from V and 10 from J; bases not matched to a gene: 7. This CDR3 region has 14 residues. Germline CDR1 is SGHNT and CDR2 is YENEEA. CDR3 nucleotides: TGTGCCAGCAGCTTAGGCGGGGGAGAAACCGAGCAGTTCTTC. Translating it yields CASSLGGGETEQFF.

This clone was seen a handful of times. V usage is TRBV4-2 and J usage is TRBJ1-4; D gene unclear. The CDR3 length is 16 residues. Trimming took off 1 base at V and 3 bases at J, with 12 bases between the two ends. Germline CDR1 reads LGHNA; CDR2 reads YNFKEQ. The CDR3, as DNA: TGTGCCAGCAGCCAAGTCATTGGCGGCGCTAATGAAAAACTGTTTTTT. This translates into CASSQVIGGANEKLFF.

The chain links TRBV6-5 to TRBJ1-1, with a possible D match to TRBD1 (6 bases). V was pared by 8 bases and J by 5 bases, with 12 bases between. CDR3 length: 12 residues. The V gene's germline CDR1 is MNHEY and CDR2 SVGAGI. CDR3 DNA: TGTGCCAGCGGAATACAGGGAACTGAAGCTTTCTTT. Protein sequence: CASGIQGTEAFF.

The V call is TRBV14, the J call TRBJ1-2; tentative D call: TRBD1 (6 bases). Trimming took 0 bases from V and 7 from J, leaving 24 bases between them. Germline CDR1 reads SGHDN; CDR2 reads FVKESK. This CDR3 is built from 18 residues. The CDR3 region is CASSQDPLFAGDFSGYTF. The CDR3 DNA reads as TGTGCCAGCAGCCAAGATCCCCTATTCGCAGGGGATTTCTCTGGCTACACCTTC.

This clone was seen a few times. The J gene is TRBJ1-4, the V gene TRBV28, with 10 bases aligning to TRBD1. V shed 5 bases and J 8 bases; nucleotides not matched to a gene: 11. Per germline, CDR1 MDHEN and CDR2 SYDVKM. The CDR3 is 16 residues long. CDR3 DNA sequence: TGTGCCAGCAGTAGTCAGTACGGGACAGGGGTGGAAAAACTGTTTTTT. Translation: CASSSQYGTGVEKLFF.